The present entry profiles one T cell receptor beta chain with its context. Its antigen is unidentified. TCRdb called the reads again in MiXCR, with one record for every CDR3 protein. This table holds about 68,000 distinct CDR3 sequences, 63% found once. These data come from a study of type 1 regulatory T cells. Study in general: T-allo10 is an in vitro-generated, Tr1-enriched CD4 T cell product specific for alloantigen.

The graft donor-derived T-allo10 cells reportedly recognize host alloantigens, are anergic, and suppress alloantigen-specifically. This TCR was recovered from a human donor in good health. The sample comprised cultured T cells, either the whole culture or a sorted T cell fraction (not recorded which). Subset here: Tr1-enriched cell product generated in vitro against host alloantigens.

The CDR3 is CASSLADRGLKTQYF. CDR3 in DNA: TGCGCCAGCAGCTTGGCGGACAGGGGGCTCAAGACCCAGTACTTC. J is TRBJ2-5 and V is TRBV5-1, with 11 bases matching TRBD1. The CDR3 contains 15 residues. Germline-derived CDR1 and CDR2 are SGHRS and YFSETQ. The V and J ends lost 0 bases and 6 bases, in that order; junction bases with no gene match: 4.